The 21 T cell receptor beta chains presented below share a single source sample, sequenced in a study of cytomegalovirus exposure and HLA in healthy donors. PCR was performed using 60 Vbeta and 13 Jbeta primers. This table comes from immunoSEQ multiplex PCR, and its TCRdb copy is limited to in-frame clones, with some not included. The sample gives some 77,000 clones, 80% of which show up once; more than 20% is in the top ten. The sequencing sample was made of PBMCs. The receptor set was obtained from a woman aged 45 to 65 in good health and CMV-seropositive.

V and J are TRBV18 and TRBJ1-3; 8 nucleotides match TRBD1. Germline V CDR1 and CDR2: KGHSH, LQKENI. After removal of 3 bases from V and 1 base from J, the junction contained 8 bases not matched to a gene. The length of the CDR3 is 17 residues. As DNA, the CDR3 is TGTGCCAGCTCACCCCCTGGGACAGGCCTGTCTGGAAACACCATATATTTT. It specifies CASSPPGTGLSGNTIYF.

This clone showed up just a few times. The rearrangement uses TRBV6-1 and TRBJ1-5; the D is unclear. Trimming removed 2 bases at V and 9 bases at J, with 11 bases between. This CDR3 region has 13 residues. Germline CDR1 MNHNS, CDR2 SASEGT. The CDR3 coding sequence is TGTGCCAGCAGTGAATTTCCTCGGGGGCCCCAGCATTTT. Its protein product is CASSEFPRGPQHF.

The genes are TRBV30 and TRBJ2-2; D gene unclear. Looked up from germline, CDR1 is GTSNPN and CDR2 is SVGIG (reference sequence). The CDR3 length is 11 residues. Trimming removed 1 base at V and 7 bases at J, with 4 bases between. In nucleotides, the CDR3 is TGTGCCTGGAGTGGGCTCGGGGAGCTGTTTTTT. Its translation is CAWSGLGELFF.

The rearrangement links TRBV7-6 to TRBJ1-3; 8 nucleotides align to TRBD1. The junction had 4 bases not matched to a gene; V was cut back by 5 bases and J by 4 bases. This CDR3 is 14 amino acids long. Germline loops: CDR1 SGHVS, CDR2 FNYEAQ. CDR3 residues: CASSLRGQGNTIYF. In nucleotides, the CDR3 is TGTGCCAGCAGCCTCAGGGGGCAAGGAAACACCATATATTTT.

The V call is TRBV28, the J call TRBJ2-1, with D possibly TRBD2 on 6 matching bases. V was shortened by 8 bases and J by 8 bases, with 7 bases between the two germline ends. Germline CDR1 and CDR2: MDHEN and SYDVKM. This CDR3 is 10 amino acids long. The CDR3 protein is CASRDYEQFF. The CDR3, as DNA: TGTGCCAGCCGGGACTATGAGCAGTTCTTC.

The rearrangement joins TRBV10-2 to TRBJ2-6; TRBD1 is a possible D gene (6 bases). V shed 6 bases and J shed 0 bases, with 12 bases lying between them. Germline values: CDR1 WSHSY, CDR2 SAAADI. This CDR3 is 16 amino acids long. CDR3 residues: CASSRTANSGANVLTF. Here the CDR3 DNA reads TGCGCCAGCAGCCGGACAGCCAACTCTGGGGCCAACGTCCTGACTTTC.

This rearrangement joins TRBV18 to TRBJ2-1, with 8 bases fitting TRBD2. Germline trimming cut 1 base from V and 13 bases from J; bases unmatched to any gene: 6. CDR3 size: 13 residues. CDR1 is KGHSH, CDR2 LQKENI, per germline. CDR3 DNA: TGTGCCAGCTCACCACAGCGGGGGTCCCTTCAGTTCTTC. Encoded protein: CASSPQRGSLQFF.

In DNA form, the CDR3 reads TGCGCCAGCAGCCAACACCCCGGACAGGTTAATCAGCCCCAGCATTTT. As protein: CASSQHPGQVNQPQHF. The rearrangement links TRBV4-1 to TRBJ1-5; 7 bases are a match to TRBD1. J was trimmed by 4 bases and V by 2 bases; bases with no gene match: 8. The CDR3 extends over 16 amino acids. Germline V gene data show CDR1 as MGHRA and CDR2 as YSYEKL.

The chain carries TRBV10-2 and TRBJ2-7; 7 bases align to TRBD1. Germline CDR1 reads WSHSY; CDR2 reads SAAADI. With V trimmed by 6 bases and J by 7 bases, 9 bases remained unmatched. The CDR3 runs to 13 residues. The CDR3 coding sequence is TGCGCCAGCAGCCCCCGGACAGGAGGAGAGCAGTACGTC. The encoded protein is CASSPRTGGEQYV.

The chain couples TRBV6-1 to TRBJ1-5; D is perhaps TRBD1 (6 bases). Trimming stripped 6 bases from V and 6 bases from J, with 15 bases between. This CDR3 spans 14 amino acids. The germline V gene encodes CDR1 MNHNS and CDR2 SASEGT. This chain's CDR3 is CASRGGARTQPQHF. The CDR3, as DNA: TGTGCCAGCAGGGGGGGGGCCAGGACTCAGCCCCAGCATTTT.

The chain links TRBV7-8 to TRBJ2-7, with 9 nucleotides matching TRBD2. From germline, CDR1 is SGHVS and CDR2 FQNEAQ. The CDR3 covers 13 residues. Trimming cost V 8 bases and J 5 bases; bases outside gene matches: 7. The DNA for the CDR3 is TGTGCCAGCGGTAGCGGGAGAGGCGACGAGCAGTACGTC. Encoded protein: CASGSGRGDEQYV.

The CDR3 loop reads CASTEPDRDEAFF. The CDR3 DNA reads as TGTGCCAGCACTGAGCCGGACAGGGACGAAGCTTTCTTT. The J gene is TRBJ1-1, the V gene TRBV6-4, with 8 nucleotides matching TRBD1. The V segment lost 7 bases and the J segment 8 bases; nucleotides outside the gene matches: 9. This CDR3 spans 13 amino acids. CDR1 and CDR2 (germline): MRHNA, SNTAGT.

The chain combines TRBV30 with TRBJ1-2; D is perhaps TRBD1 (5 bases). Trimming removed 2 bases from V and 5 bases from J, with 9 bases in between. CDR1 is GTSNPN, CDR2 SVGIG, per germline (reference sequence). The CDR3 extends over 12 amino acids. The CDR3: CAWSTGLYGYTF. The CDR3, as DNA: TGTGCCTGGAGTACAGGCTTGTATGGCTACACCTTC.

This chain uses TRBV18 with TRBJ2-3; D remains ambiguous. The V gene lost 0 bases and the J gene lost 0 bases, with 7 bases spanning the gap. The CDR3 consists of 15 residues. Germline values: CDR1 KGHSH, CDR2 LQKENI. The CDR3 here is CASSPPPVSTDTQYF. For the CDR3, the DNA is TGTGCCAGCTCACCACCCCCCGTAAGCACAGATACGCAGTATTTT.

V and J are TRBV11-1 and TRBJ2-1; a possible D gene is TRBD1 (6 bases). The length of the CDR3 is 13 residues. V was clipped by 5 bases and J by 6 bases, with 11 bases between them. Germline-derived CDR1 and CDR2 are SGHAT and FQDESV (reference sequence). CDR3 nucleotides: TGTGCCAGCAGCCCGGACAGATCCAATGAGCAGTTCTTC. Translation gives CASSPDRSNEQFF.

This clone was picked up one time. This chain connects TRBV6-5 to TRBJ1-6, with a possible D match to TRBD1 (5 bases). V was shortened by 0 bases and J by 9 bases, with 9 bases between the two germline ends. Germline CDR1 reads MNHEY; CDR2 reads SVGAGI. The CDR3 length is 14 residues. The CDR3 spells CASSYSGASSPLHF. The DNA of the CDR3 is TGTGCCAGCAGTTACTCAGGGGCGAGTTCACCCCTCCACTTT.

This chain links TRBV27 with TRBJ2-7, with 7 positions matching TRBD1. The CDR3 is 13 residues long. Germline CDR1 reads MNHEY; CDR2 reads SMNVEV (reference sequence). The trim removed 5 bases at V and 2 bases at J, leaving 3 bases unmatched. CDR3 coding DNA: TGTGCCAGCAGTCGTGGGACAGCCTACGAGCAGTACGTC. Protein product: CASSRGTAYEQYV.

V and J are TRBV4-1 and TRBJ2-7, with a weak D call TRBD2 (5 bases). The CDR3 spans 14 residues. Germline CDR1 reads MGHRA; CDR2 reads YSYEKL. Trimming removed 4 bases from V and 4 bases from J, with 14 bases in between. CDR3 coding DNA: TGCGCCAGCAGCCCCACCCTAATAGCGTACGAGCAGTACTTC. Amino acid sequence: CASSPTLIAYEQYF.

V usage is TRBV6-1 and J usage is TRBJ1-5; TRBD1 might be the D (6 bases). Germline CDR1 and CDR2: MNHNS and SASEGT. Trimming shortened V by 7 bases and J by 0 bases, and 13 bases separated the two germline ends. This CDR3 contains 15 residues. CDR3 bases: TGTGCCAGCATGGGGACACCGAATAGCAATCAGCCCCAGCATTTT. Encoded protein: CASMGTPNSNQPQHF.

The J gene is TRBJ1-2, the V gene TRBV29-1; D possibly corresponds to TRBD1 (5 bases). V was cut by 6 bases and J by 4 bases, with 12 bases left in between. Germline assignment: CDR1 SQVTM and CDR2 ANQGSEA. This CDR3 spans 12 amino acids. CDR3 DNA sequence: TGCAGCGTCGCAGGGCACGGCTATGGCTACACCTTC. It encodes CSVAGHGYGYTF.

The gene calls are TRBV6-6 and TRBJ1-6; TRBD1 aligns across 9 bases. The germline V gene has CDR1 MNHNY and CDR2 SVGAGI (reference sequence). The junction had 8 bases not matched to a gene; V was cut back by 7 bases and J by 10 bases. The length of the CDR3 is 14 residues. The chain's CDR3 is CASIFDRGRSPLHF. CDR3 bases: TGTGCCAGCATCTTTGACAGGGGGAGATCACCCCTCCACTTT.